The rows below give T cell receptor beta chains drawn from one sample of a study of blood T cell repertoires in COVID-19. The repertoire was sequenced with immunoSEQ multiplex PCR; TCRdb's copy has only in-frame clones and lacks some. The profile shows about 340,000 clones, 65% to 90% of them singletons. Sequencing was performed on PBMCs or T cells enriched from blood (not recorded which). The origin of the receptors is a woman aged 40 to 55 with acute COVID-19. Each CDR3 is given with its conserved first and last residue. The D gene is left open where the match is weak. A clone size is listed for some rows: how often the clone was seen (once, few, many), or a class if it is expanded.

V gene	CDR3 length	clone size	D gene	J gene	CDR3 protein	CDR3 DNA
TRBV4-2	21	-	TRBD2	TRBJ2-1	CASSQLLGDPDRGGDYNEQFF	TGTGCCAGCAGCCAGTTGCTGGGGGACCCAGATCGCGGGGGGGATTACAATGAGCAGTTCTTC
TRBV3-1/TRBV3-2	14	-	-	TRBJ2-5	CASSQGSSTETQYF	TGTGCCAGCAGCCAAGGTTCTAGCACAGAGACCCAGTACTTC
TRBV6-2/TRBV6-3	17	-	-	TRBJ2-5	CASSYRSGEGRGETQYF	TGTGCCAGCAGTTACAGGTCGGGTGAGGGCCGGGGAGAGACCCAGTACTTC
TRBV10-3	14	-	TRBD1	TRBJ2-3	CAIRDRGSTDTQYF	TGTGCCATCAGGGACAGGGGAAGCACAGATACGCAGTATTTT
TRBV6-4	16	-	-	TRBJ2-7	CASRGQAGVVSYEQYF	TGTGCCAGCAGGGGACAGGCGGGAGTGGTAAGTTACGAGCAGTACTTC
TRBV7-9	19	-	TRBD1	TRBJ1-2	CASSSRTGTNSRVNYGYTF	TGTGCCAGCAGCTCCAGGACAGGGACTAACTCCCGTGTAAACTATGGCTACACCTTC
TRBV10-1	16	once	-	TRBJ1-2	CASSKDCSRTNYGYTF	TGCGCCAGCAGTAAAGACTGCAGCCGAACTAACTATGGCTACACCTTC
TRBV12-5	13	-	-	TRBJ2-7	CASGLGVSYEQYF	TGTGCTAGTGGTTTAGGGGTATCGTACGAGCAGTACTTC
TRBV5-1	16	-	TRBD1	TRBJ1-3	CASSPGQGGSGNTIYF	TGCGCCAGCAGCCCAGGACAGGGTGGGAGTGGAAACACCATATATTTT
TRBV7-9	14	-	TRBD1	TRBJ1-2	CASSQFWTGDGYTF	TGTGCCAGCAGCCAATTCTGGACAGGGGATGGCTACACCTTC
TRBV3-1/TRBV3-2	13	-	-	TRBJ2-1	CASNLAGQGEQFF	TGTGCCAGCAATCTAGCGGGACAGGGGGAGCAGTTCTTC
TRBV19	16	-	TRBD2	TRBJ2-3	CASSPGLAASTDTQYF	TGTGCCAGTAGTCCGGGACTAGCGGCGAGCACAGATACGCAGTATTTT
TRBV27	16	-	TRBD1	TRBJ1-4	CASSVLAGQGPQKLFF	TGTGCCAGCAGTGTTCTCGCGGGACAGGGACCACAAAAACTGTTTTTT
TRBV21-1	15	-	-	TRBJ2-7	CASSKGRGARDEQYF	TGTGCCAGCAGCAAAGGGCGGGGGGCGCGCGACGAGCAGTACTTC
TRBV19	14	-	-	TRBJ1-1	CASENSGAAFEAFF	TGTGCCAGCGAGAATAGTGGGGCCGCGTTTGAAGCTTTCTTT
TRBV14	14	-	-	TRBJ2-2	CASRPQGNTGELFF	TGTGCCAGCAGACCTCAGGGGAACACCGGGGAGCTGTTTTTT
TRBV2	11	-	-	TRBJ2-5	CASTRGETQYF	TGTGCCAGCACGCGGGGAGAGACCCAGTACTTC
TRBV27	13	-	-	TRBJ1-2	CASRYDRHYGYTF	TGTGCCAGCAGATACGACAGGCACTATGGCTACACCTTC
TRBV18	16	-	TRBD2	TRBJ2-1	CASSRDSGGYHNEQFF	TGTGCCAGCTCGAGAGATAGCGGGGGGTACCACAATGAGCAGTTCTTC
TRBV3-1/TRBV3-2	15	few	-	TRBJ2-2	CASSQTTVYTGELFF	TGTGCCAGCAGCCAGACTACCGTTTACACCGGGGAGCTGTTTTTT
TRBV3-1/TRBV3-2	17	-	TRBD2	TRBJ2-1	CASSQVGGRKSYNEQFF	TGTGCCAGCAGCCAAGTGGGCGGGAGAAAATCCTACAATGAGCAGTTCTTC
TRBV5-1	17	-	-	TRBJ2-1	CASSFRPAGTHDNEQFF	TGCGCCAGCAGCTTTCGACCTGCAGGGACTCATGACAATGAGCAGTTCTTC
TRBV12-5	15	-	-	TRBJ2-7	CASGLPYLLVYEQYF	TGTGCTAGTGGTTTGCCCTATTTACTAGTATACGAGCAGTACTTC
TRBV10-3	16	-	-	TRBJ1-5	CAISESFGQGVQPQHF	TGTGCCATCAGTGAGTCATTCGGCCAGGGCGTTCAGCCCCAGCATTTT
TRBV13	13	-	-	TRBJ2-7	CASRQAPDYEQYF	TGTGCCAGCAGACAGGCTCCTGACTACGAGCAGTACTTC
TRBV6-5	13	-	TRBD1	TRBJ1-2	CASQTGGAYGYTF	TGTGCCAGCCAGACAGGGGGCGCCTATGGCTACACCTTC
TRBV4-2	15	-	TRBD1	TRBJ1-4	CASSQTGTGGGKLFF	TGTGCCAGCAGCCAAACCGGGACAGGGGGCGGAAAACTGTTTTTT
TRBV4-2	16	-	TRBD1	TRBJ1-1	CASSQFRRGLDTEAFF	TGTGCCAGCAGCCAATTTCGTAGGGGGCTGGACACTGAAGCTTTCTTT
TRBV3-1/TRBV3-2	14	-	-	TRBJ1-6	CASSQGPRLSPLHF	TGTGCCAGCAGCCAAGGTCCCCGGTTATCACCCCTCCACTTT
TRBV28	12	-	TRBD1	TRBJ1-1	CASSFMQGAAFF	TGTGCCAGCAGTTTTATGCAGGGGGCGGCTTTCTTT
TRBV6-5	15	-	-	TRBJ1-2	CASSRTVAHNYGYTF	TGTGCCAGCAGTCGGACAGTGGCCCATAACTATGGCTACACCTTC
TRBV7-8	14	-	-	TRBJ1-5	CASSLAVASQPQHF	TGTGCCAGCAGCTTAGCGGTCGCGAGTCAGCCCCAGCATTTT
TRBV7-2	17	-	TRBD1	TRBJ1-2	CASSLTVGTGFNYGYTF	TGTGCCAGCAGTTTGACCGTCGGGACAGGGTTTAACTATGGCTACACCTTC
TRBV18	14	-	TRBD1	TRBJ2-5	CASSLFTGGETQYF	TGTGCCAGCTCACTGTTTACAGGGGGAGAGACCCAGTACTTC
TRBV10-3	14	-	-	TRBJ2-2	CATGDRPAAGELFF	TGTGCCACAGGAGACAGGCCCGCCGCCGGGGAGCTGTTTTTT
TRBV27	18	-	TRBD2	TRBJ2-3	CASMTGLGLAGGRDTQYF	TGTGCCAGCATGACGGGCCTGGGACTAGCGGGAGGACGAGATACGCAGTATTTT
TRBV4-2	17	-	-	TRBJ1-4	CASSQEVYAGTNEKLFF	TGTGCCAGCAGCCAAGAGGTGTACGCGGGAACTAATGAAAAACTGTTTTTT
TRBV6-5	16	-	TRBD2	TRBJ2-2	CASSFTGGKNTGELFF	TGTGCCAGCAGTTTCACGGGGGGGAAGAACACCGGGGAGCTGTTTTTT
TRBV29-1	13	-	-	TRBJ2-7	CSVGRGEAYEQYF	TGCAGCGTTGGTCGGGGTGAGGCCTACGAGCAGTACTTC
TRBV6-2/TRBV6-3	11	-	-	TRBJ2-5	CASSAVGAQYF	TGTGCCAGCAGTGCCGTCGGGGCCCAGTACTTC
TRBV10-3	14	-	-	TRBJ2-3	CAISGEGVPDTQYF	TGTGCCATCAGTGGTGAGGGAGTCCCAGATACGCAGTATTTT
TRBV28	16	-	-	TRBJ2-2	CASSRDRRKNTGELFF	TGTGCCAGCAGTCGAGACAGGAGAAAGAACACCGGGGAGCTGTTTTTT
TRBV28	15	-	TRBD2	TRBJ2-3	CASSTSGRITDTQYF	TGTGCCAGCAGTACTAGCGGGAGGATCACAGATACGCAGTATTTT
TRBV5-6	14	-	TRBD1	TRBJ1-6	CASSLRTGSSPLHF	TGTGCCAGCAGCCTAAGGACAGGGAGTTCACCCCTCCACTTT
TRBV12-3/TRBV12-4	13	-	-	TRBJ1-4	CASLLDTHEKLFF	TGTGCCAGCCTTCTCGACACTCATGAAAAACTGTTTTTT
TRBV7-3	15	-	TRBD2	TRBJ2-2	CASSRAGWNTGELFF	TGTGCCAGCAGCCGAGCGGGGTGGAACACCGGGGAGCTGTTTTTT
TRBV5-1	13	-	-	TRBJ2-5	CASSPSGHLAQYF	TGCGCCAGCAGCCCGTCGGGACACCTGGCCCAGTACTTC
TRBV7-3	15	-	TRBD1	TRBJ2-2	CASSERQGRTGELFF	TGTGCCAGCAGCGAAAGACAGGGCAGGACCGGGGAGCTGTTTTTT
TRBV18	15	-	-	TRBJ2-4	CASSPPPGAKNIQYF	TGTGCCAGCTCACCACCGCCGGGAGCGAAAAACATTCAGTACTTC
TRBV29-1	13	few	TRBD1	TRBJ1-2	CSIDGQGPYGYTF	TGCAGCATAGACGGACAGGGACCATATGGCTACACCTTC
TRBV18	15	-	TRBD1	TRBJ2-1	CASSPGQGVYNEQFF	TGTGCCAGCTCACCGGGACAGGGGGTCTACAATGAGCAGTTCTTC
TRBV7-2	14	-	-	TRBJ1-6	CASSLAGTRSPLHF	TGTGCCAGCAGCTTAGCCGGGACAAGGTCACCCCTCCACTTT